This T cell receptor (beta chain) was recorded in a study of metastatic and nonmetastatic thyroid tumors (dated by TCRdb to about 2020). For the wider study: Repertoires from peripheral blood and from tumor or nodule tissue samples of malignant and benign thyroid patients were compared.

No treatment had been received by any patient before thyroid surgery. Using T-cell receptor beta sequencing, the researchers looked back retrospectively at clinical samples from patients, gathered between about 2011 and 2019. Summary of the overall study and its limitations: In both blood and tumor samples, malignant tumors were reported to have significantly higher TCR beta diversity than benign nodules.

This clone was counted ten times or more. What antigen it recognizes has not been identified. Per-base qualities were not stored, and no clone one base away is much larger. V has 4 bases trimmed and J has 1 base trimmed; junction bases matching no gene number 2. The CDR3 covers 15 residues, taking in both the cysteine and the phenylalanine. The CDR3 DNA has 45 bases and is translated from base 1. Looking up the germline V gene yields CDR1 KGHDR and CDR2 SFDVKD. The method behind the library was PCR. Sequencing was performed on an Illumina HiSeq 4000. High-throughput sequencing was used to profile the CDR3 region of the TCR beta-chain in every patient. Processing in the source paper ran as follows. A classifier to discriminate distant-metastatic papillary thyroid cancer patients was built from CDR3 differences across clinicopathological groups. Repertoire diversity was assessed with the Shannon index, and tumor-blood repertoire similarity with the Morisita-Horn index. TCRdb applied fastp at Q25 and MiXCR to the public reads, then kept only in-frame beta chains. TCRdb, rather than the study authors, made the V and J calls. Within this sample are about 40,000 clones, with roughly 13% of them counted one time only. The leading ten clones occupy more than 8% of the sample.

Recombination connected TRBV24-1 to TRBJ2-5, with TRBD1 identical over 10 junction bases. The TCR originated in a female donor with papillary thyroid cancer or a benign thyroid nodule (not recorded which). Some clones in this sample may be carry-over from other donors' samples. The sequenced material came from blood. In nucleotides, the sequence is TGTGCCACCAGTGAGGGGACAGGGGCCCAAGAGACCCAGTACTTC. Translation gives CATSEGTGAQETQYF.